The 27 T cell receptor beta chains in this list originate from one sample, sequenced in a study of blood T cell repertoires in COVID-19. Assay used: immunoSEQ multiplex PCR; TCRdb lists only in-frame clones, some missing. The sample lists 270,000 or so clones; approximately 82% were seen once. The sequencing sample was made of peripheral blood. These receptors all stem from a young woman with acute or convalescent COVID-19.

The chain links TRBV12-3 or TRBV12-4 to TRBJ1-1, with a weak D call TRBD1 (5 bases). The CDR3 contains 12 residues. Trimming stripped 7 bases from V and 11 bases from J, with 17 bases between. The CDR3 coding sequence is TGTGCCAGCACCGCTACCCCCAGGGCGGCTTTCTTT. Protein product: CASTATPRAAFF.

CDR3 DNA: TGTGCCAGCAGCCAAGGATCCGTTGGCCTCCCTTGGGAGACCCAGTACTTC. This translates into CASSQGSVGLPWETQYF. This chain connects TRBV14 to TRBJ2-5; D unresolved. Germline V gene lookup returns CDR1 SGHDN and CDR2 FVKESK. The V and J ends lost 1 base and 5 bases respectively, with 20 bases between them. The CDR3 loop spans 17 amino acids.

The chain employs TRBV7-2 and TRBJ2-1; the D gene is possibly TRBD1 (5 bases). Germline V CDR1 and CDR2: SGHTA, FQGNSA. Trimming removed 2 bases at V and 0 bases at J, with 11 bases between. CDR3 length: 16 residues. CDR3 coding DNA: TGTGCCAGCAGCTTACAGGGTGGCGTCTCCTACAATGAGCAGTTCTTC. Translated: CASSLQGGVSYNEQFF.

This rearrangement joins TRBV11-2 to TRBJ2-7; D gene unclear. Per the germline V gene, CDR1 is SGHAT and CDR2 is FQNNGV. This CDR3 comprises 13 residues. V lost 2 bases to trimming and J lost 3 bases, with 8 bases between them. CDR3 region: CASSLSVVYEQYF. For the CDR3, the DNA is TGTGCCAGCAGCTTAAGCGTAGTCTACGAGCAGTACTTC. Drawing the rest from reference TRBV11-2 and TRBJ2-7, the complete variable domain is EAGVAQSPRYKIIEKRQSVAFWCNPISGHATLYWYQQILGQGPKLLIQFQNNGVVDDSQLPKDRFSAERLKGVDSTLKIQPAKLEDSAVYLCASSLSVVYEQYFGPGTRLTVT.

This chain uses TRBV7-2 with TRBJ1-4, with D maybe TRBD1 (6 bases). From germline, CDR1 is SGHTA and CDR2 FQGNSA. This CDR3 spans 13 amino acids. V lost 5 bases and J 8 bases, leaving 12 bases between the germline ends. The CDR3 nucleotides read TGTGCCAGCAGCACGGGACATCCGGAAAAACTGTTTTTT. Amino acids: CASSTGHPEKLFF.

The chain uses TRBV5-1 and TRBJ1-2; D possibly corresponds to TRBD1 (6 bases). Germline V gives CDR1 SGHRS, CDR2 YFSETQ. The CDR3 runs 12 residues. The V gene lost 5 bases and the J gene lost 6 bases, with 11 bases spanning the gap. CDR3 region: CASSPQGHGYTF. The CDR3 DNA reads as TGCGCCAGCAGTCCCCAGGGGCATGGCTACACCTTC.

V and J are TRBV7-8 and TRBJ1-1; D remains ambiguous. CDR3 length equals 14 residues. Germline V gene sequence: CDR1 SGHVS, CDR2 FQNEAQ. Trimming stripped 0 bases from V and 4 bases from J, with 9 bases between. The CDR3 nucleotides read TGTGCCAGCAGCTTAGCAGGTAGCGGCACTGAAGCTTTCTTT. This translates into CASSLAGSGTEAFF.

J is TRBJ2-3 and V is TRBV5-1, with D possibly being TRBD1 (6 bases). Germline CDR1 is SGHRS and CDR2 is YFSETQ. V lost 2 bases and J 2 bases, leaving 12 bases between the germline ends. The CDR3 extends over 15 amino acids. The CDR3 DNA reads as TGCGCCAGCAGCTTTAGGCAGGGGTACACAGATACGCAGTATTTT. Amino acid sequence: CASSFRQGYTDTQYF.

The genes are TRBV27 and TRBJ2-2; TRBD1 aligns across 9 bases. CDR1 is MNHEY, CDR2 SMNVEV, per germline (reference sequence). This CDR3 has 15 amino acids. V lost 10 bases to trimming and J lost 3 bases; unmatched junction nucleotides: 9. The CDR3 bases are TGTGCCACCTATCCCGGGACAGGGTACACCGGGGAGCTGTTTTTT. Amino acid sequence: CATYPGTGYTGELFF.

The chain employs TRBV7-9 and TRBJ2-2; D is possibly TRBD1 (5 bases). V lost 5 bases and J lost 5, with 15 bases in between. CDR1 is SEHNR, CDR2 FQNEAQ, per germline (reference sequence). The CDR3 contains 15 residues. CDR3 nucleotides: TGTGCCAGCAGCCATCCATACCAGGGAACCGGGGAGCTGTTTTTT. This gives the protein CASSHPYQGTGELFF.

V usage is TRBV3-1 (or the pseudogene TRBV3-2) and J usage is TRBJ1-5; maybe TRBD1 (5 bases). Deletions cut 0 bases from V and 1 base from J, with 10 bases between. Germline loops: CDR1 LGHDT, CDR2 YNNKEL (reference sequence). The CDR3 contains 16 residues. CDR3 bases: TGTGCCAGCAGCCAAGATAGGCCAGGGAGCAATCAGCCCCAGCATTTT. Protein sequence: CASSQDRPGSNQPQHF.

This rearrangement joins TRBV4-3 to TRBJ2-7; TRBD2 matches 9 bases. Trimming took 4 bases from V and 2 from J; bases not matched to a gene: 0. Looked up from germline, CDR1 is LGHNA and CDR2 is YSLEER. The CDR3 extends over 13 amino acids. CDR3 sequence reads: CASSRTSAYEQYF. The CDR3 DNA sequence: TGCGCCAGCAGCCGGACTAGCGCCTACGAGCAGTACTTC.

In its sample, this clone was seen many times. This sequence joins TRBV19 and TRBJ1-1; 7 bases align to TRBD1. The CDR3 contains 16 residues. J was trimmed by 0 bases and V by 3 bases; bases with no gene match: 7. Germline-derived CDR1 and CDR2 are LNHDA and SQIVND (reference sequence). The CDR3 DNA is TGTGCCAGTAGTATCATGACAGGGACCATGAACACTGAAGCTTTCTTT. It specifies CASSIMTGTMNTEAFF.

The CDR3 region is CASSFRIESSYEQYF. DNA for the CDR3: TGTGCCAGCAGTTTCCGCATAGAAAGCTCCTACGAGCAGTACTTC. The chain uses TRBV6-5 and TRBJ2-7; D uncertain. This CDR3 spans 15 amino acids. Trimming cost V 4 bases and J 0 bases, with 13 bases left between them. CDR1 MNHEY and CDR2 SVGAGI come from the germline V gene.

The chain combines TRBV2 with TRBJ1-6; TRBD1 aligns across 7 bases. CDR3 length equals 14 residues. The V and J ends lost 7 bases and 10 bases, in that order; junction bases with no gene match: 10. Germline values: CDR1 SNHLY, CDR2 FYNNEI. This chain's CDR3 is CASTHRDRNSPLHF. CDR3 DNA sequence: TGTGCCAGCACCCACCGGGACAGAAACTCACCCCTCCACTTT.

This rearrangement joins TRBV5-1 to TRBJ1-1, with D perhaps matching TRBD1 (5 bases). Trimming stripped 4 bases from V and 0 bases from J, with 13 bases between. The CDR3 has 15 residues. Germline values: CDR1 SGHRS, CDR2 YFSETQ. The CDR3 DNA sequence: TGCGCCAGCAGCCCACAGGAAGTTATGAACACTGAAGCTTTCTTT. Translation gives CASSPQEVMNTEAFF.

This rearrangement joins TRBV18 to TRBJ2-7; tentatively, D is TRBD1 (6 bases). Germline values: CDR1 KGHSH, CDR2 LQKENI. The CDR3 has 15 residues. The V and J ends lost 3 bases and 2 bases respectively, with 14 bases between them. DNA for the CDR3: TGTGCCAGCTCACCGGGCAGGGGAGACGCCTACGAGCAGTACTTC. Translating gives CASSPGRGDAYEQYF.

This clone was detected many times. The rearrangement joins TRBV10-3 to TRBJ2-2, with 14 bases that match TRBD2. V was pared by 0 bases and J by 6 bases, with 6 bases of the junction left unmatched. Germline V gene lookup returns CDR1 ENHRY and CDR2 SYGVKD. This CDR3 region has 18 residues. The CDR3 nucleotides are TGTGCCATCAGTGAGTCGAGTAGGGGACTAGCGGGAGCCGGGGAGCTGTTTTTT. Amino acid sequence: CAISESSRGLAGAGELFF.

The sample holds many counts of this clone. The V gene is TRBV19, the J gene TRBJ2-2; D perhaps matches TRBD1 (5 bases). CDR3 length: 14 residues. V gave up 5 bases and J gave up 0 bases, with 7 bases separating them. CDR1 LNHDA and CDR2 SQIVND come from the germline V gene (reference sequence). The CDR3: CASSRQPNTGELFF. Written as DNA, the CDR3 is TGTGCCAGTAGTCGACAGCCGAACACCGGGGAGCTGTTTTTT.

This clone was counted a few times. CDR3 protein: CASSERGQGWATNEKLFF. The CDR3 DNA sequence: TGTGCCAGCAGTGAAAGGGGACAGGGGTGGGCAACTAATGAAAAACTGTTTTTT. The chain carries TRBV6-1 and TRBJ1-4; 10 bases are shared with TRBD1. With 2 bases clipped from V and 0 bases from J, the junction kept 6 bases outside the gene matches. CDR3 length equals 18 residues. The V gene's germline CDR1 is MNHNS and CDR2 SASEGT.

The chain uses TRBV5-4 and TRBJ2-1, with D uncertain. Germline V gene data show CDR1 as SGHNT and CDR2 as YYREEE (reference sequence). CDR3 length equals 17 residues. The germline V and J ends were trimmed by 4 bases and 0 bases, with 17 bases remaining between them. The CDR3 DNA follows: TGTGCCAGCAGCGCACCGAGCGTTAGGAGCTCCTACAATGAGCAGTTCTTC. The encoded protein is CASSAPSVRSSYNEQFF.

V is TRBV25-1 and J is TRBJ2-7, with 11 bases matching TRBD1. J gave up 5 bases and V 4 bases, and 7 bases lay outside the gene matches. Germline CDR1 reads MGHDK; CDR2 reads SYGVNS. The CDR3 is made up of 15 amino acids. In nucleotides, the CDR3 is TGTGCCAGCAGTGCGGGACAGGGGGGGGTGGACGAGCAGTACTTC. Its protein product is CASSAGQGGVDEQYF.

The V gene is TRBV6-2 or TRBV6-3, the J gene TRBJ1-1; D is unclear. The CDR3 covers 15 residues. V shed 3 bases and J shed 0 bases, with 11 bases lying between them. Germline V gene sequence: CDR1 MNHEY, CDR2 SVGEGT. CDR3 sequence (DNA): TGTGCCAGCAGTTATTGGGCAGATCTGAACACTGAAGCTTTCTTT. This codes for CASSYWADLNTEAFF.

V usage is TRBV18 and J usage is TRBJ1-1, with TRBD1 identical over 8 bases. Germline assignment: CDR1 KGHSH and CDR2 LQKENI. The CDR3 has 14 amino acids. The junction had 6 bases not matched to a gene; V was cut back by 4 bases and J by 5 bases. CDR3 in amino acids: CASSQSQGATEAFF. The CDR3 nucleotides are TGTGCCAGCTCACAAAGCCAGGGGGCGACTGAAGCTTTCTTT.

CDR3 in DNA: TGTGCCAGCAGTTACTCGAATCAGGGAGAAAAACTGTTTTTT. It specifies CASSYSNQGEKLFF. The J gene is TRBJ1-4, the V gene TRBV6-2 or TRBV6-3, with D tentatively TRBD1 (5 bases). CDR1 is MNHEY, CDR2 SVGEGT, per germline. The CDR3 is 14 amino acids. V dropped 0 bases and J dropped 8 bases, with 10 bases sitting between them.

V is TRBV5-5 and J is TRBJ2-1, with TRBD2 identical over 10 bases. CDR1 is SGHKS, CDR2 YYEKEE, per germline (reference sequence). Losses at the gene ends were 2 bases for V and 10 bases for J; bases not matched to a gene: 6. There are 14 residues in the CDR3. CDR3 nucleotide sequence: TGTGCCAGCAGCTTCCCCGGGACTAGCGAAGAGCAGTTCTTC. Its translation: CASSFPGTSEEQFF.

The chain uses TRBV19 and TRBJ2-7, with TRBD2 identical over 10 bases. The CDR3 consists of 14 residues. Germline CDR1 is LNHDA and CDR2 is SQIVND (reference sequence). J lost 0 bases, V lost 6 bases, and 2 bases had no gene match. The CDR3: CASSWTSGSYEQYF. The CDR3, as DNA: TGTGCCAGTAGCTGGACTAGCGGCTCCTACGAGCAGTACTTC.